Here is one TCR beta chain with its context. This CDR3 contains 19 residues. CDR1 and CDR2 from the germline V gene are MGHRA and YSYEKL. J gave up 1 base and V 1 base, and 13 bases lay outside the gene matches. The data belong to a study of T cell responses to AZD1222 COVID-19 vaccine. Method: immunoSEQ multiplex PCR; TCRdb's copy keeps in-frame clones and lacks some. The table has 46,000 or so clones, 90% seen once; the top ten hold about 36%. Sample: peripheral blood, taken 28 days after the second AZD1222 dose. The sequence came from an adult who received the AZD1222 COVID-19 vaccine. This chain joins TRBV4-1 and TRBJ1-1, with 9 bases lining up with TRBD1. In DNA, the CDR3 is TGCGCCAGCAGCCAAGCCCGGGACAGGGCGGACGTCGGGAACACTGAAGCTTTCTTT. This translates into CASSQARDRADVGNTEAFF.